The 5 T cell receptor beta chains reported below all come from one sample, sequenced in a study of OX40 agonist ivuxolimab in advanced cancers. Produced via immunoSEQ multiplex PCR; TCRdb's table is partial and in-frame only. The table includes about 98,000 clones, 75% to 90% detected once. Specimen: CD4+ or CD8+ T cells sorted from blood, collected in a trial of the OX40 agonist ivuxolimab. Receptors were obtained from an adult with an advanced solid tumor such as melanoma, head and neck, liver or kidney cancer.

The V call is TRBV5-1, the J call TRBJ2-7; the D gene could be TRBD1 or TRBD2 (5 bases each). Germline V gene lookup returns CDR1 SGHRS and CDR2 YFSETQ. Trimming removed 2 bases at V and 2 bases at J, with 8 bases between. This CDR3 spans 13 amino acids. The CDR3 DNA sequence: TGCGCCAGCAGCTTCGGGGACGCCTACGAGCAGTACTTC. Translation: CASSFGDAYEQYF.

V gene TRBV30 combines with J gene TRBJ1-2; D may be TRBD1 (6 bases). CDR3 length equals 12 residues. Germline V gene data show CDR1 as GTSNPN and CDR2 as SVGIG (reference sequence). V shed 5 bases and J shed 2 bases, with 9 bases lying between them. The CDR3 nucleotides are TGTGCCTGGGACAGGCGAAACTATGGCTACACCTTC. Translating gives CAWDRRNYGYTF.

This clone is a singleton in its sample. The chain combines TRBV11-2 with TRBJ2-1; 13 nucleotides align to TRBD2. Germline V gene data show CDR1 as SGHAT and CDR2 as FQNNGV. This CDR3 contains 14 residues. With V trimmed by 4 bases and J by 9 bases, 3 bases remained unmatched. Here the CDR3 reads CASSSGLAGTEQFF. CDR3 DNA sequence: TGTGCCAGCAGCTCGGGACTAGCGGGAACTGAGCAGTTCTTC.

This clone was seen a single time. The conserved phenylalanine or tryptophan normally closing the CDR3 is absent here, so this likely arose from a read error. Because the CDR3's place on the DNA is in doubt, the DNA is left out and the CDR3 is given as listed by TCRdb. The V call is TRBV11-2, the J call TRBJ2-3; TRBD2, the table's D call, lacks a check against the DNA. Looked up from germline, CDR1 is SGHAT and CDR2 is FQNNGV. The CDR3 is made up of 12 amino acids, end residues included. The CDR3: CASSLGAGGPLL.

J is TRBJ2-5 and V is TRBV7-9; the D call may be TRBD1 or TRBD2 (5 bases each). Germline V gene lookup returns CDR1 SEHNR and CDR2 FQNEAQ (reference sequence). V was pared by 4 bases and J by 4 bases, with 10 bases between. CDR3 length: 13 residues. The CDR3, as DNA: TGTGCCAGCAGCTCCGGGGCCCTAGAGACCCAGTACTTC. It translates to CASSSGALETQYF.